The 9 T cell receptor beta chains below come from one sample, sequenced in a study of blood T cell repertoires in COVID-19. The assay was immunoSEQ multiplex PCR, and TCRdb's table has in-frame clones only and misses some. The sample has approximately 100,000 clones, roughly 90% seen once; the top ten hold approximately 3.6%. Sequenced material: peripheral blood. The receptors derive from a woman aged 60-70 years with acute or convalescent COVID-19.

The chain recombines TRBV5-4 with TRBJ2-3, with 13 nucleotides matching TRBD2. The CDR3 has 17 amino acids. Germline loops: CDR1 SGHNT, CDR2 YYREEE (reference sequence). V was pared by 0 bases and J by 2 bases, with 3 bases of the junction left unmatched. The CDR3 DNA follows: TGTGCCAGCAGCTTGGCCGGGACTAGCGGGACCACAGATACGCAGTATTTT. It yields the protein CASSLAGTSGTTDTQYF.

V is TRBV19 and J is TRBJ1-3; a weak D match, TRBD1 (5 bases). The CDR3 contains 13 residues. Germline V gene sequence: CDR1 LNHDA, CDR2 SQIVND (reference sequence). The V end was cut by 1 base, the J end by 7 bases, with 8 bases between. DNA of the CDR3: TGTGCCAGTAGTATAGCAGGGATCAACACCATATATTTT. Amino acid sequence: CASSIAGINTIYF.

CDR3 residues: CASSFGPDSYEQYF. CDR3 DNA: TGTGCCAGCAGCTTTGGGCCCGATTCCTACGAGCAGTACTTC. The V call is TRBV13, the J call TRBJ2-7; no firm D call. The V and J ends lost 3 bases and 1 base respectively, with 10 bases between them. This CDR3 contains 14 residues. The germline gives CDR1 PRHDT, CDR2 FYEKMQ (reference sequence).

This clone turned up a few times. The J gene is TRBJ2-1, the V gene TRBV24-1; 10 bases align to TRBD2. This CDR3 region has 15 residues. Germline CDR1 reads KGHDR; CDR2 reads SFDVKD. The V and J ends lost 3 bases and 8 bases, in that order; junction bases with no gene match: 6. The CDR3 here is CATSDPRGLADEQFF. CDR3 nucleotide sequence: TGTGCCACCAGTGATCCCCGTGGACTAGCGGATGAGCAGTTCTTC.

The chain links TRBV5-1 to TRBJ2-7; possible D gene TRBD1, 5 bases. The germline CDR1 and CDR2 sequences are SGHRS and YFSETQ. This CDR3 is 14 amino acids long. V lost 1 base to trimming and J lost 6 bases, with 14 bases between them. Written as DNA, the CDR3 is TGCGCCAGCAGCTTGCCTAACAGGTTGTCCGAGCAGTACTTC. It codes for CASSLPNRLSEQYF.

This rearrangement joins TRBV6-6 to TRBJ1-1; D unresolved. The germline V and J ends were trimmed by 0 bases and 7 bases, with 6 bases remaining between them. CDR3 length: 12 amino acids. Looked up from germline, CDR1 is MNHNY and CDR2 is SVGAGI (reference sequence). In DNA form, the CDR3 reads TGTGCCAGCAGTTACTCGCAGGTTGAAGCTTTCTTT. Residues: CASSYSQVEAFF.

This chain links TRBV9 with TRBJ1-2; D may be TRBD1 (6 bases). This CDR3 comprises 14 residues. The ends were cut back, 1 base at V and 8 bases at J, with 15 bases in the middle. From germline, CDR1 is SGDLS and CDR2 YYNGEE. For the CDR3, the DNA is TGTGCCAGCAGCGTAACGGACAGAGGGAGCGGCTACACCTTC. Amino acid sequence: CASSVTDRGSGYTF.

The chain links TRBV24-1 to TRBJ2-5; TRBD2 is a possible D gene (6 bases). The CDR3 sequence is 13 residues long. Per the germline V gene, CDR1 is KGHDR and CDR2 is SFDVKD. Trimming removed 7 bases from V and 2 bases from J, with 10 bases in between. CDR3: CATRSSVQETQYF. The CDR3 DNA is TGTGCCACCAGGTCTAGCGTTCAAGAGACCCAGTACTTC.

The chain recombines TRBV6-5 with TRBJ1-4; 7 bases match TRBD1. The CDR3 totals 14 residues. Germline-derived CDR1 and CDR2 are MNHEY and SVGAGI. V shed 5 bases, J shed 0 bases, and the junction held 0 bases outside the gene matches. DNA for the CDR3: TGTGCCAGCAGTCAGGGGGCAACTAATGAAAAACTGTTTTTT. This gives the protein CASSQGATNEKLFF.